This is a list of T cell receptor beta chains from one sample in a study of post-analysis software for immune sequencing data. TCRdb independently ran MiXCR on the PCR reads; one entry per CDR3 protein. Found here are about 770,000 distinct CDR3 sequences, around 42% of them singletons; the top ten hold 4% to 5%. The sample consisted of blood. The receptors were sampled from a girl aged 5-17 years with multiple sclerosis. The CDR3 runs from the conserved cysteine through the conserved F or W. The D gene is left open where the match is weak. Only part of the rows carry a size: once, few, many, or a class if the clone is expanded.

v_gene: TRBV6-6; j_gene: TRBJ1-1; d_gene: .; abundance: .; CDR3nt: TGTGCCAGCAGTTACCAGACAGAAAACGAAGCTTTCTTT; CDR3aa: CASSYQTENEAFF
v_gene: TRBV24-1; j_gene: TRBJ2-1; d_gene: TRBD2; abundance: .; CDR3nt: TGTGCCACCAGTGCCACCGGCGGGGGGACCACCGGCTATGAGCAGTTCTTC; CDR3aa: CATSATGGGTTGYEQFF
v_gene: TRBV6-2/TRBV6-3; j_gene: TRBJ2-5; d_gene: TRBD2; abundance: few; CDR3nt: TGTGCCAGCACCCATGGGACTAGCGGGAGAGGAAAAGAGACCCAGTACTTC; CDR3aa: CASTHGTSGRGKETQYF
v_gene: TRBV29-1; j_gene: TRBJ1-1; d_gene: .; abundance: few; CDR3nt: TGCAGCGGGGGCAGGGAGAACACTGAAGCTTTCTTT; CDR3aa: CSGGRENTEAFF
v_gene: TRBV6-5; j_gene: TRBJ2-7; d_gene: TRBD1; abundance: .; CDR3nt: TGTGCCAGCAGTAGGGACAGGGTCAACGAGCAGTACTTC; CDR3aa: CASSRDRVNEQYF
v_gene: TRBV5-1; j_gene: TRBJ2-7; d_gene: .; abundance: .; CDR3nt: TGCGCCAGCAGCCGTGACAGCCGCGAGCAGTACTTC; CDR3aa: CASSRDSREQYF
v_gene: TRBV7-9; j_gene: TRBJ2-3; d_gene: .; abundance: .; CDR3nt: TGCGCCAGCAGCTTGGGGGATAGCACAGATACGCAGTATTTT; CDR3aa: CASSLGDSTDTQYF
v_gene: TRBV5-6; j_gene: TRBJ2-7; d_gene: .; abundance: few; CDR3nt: TGTGCCAGCAGCTTAAGGGCGGTGGACGAGCAGTACTTC; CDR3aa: CASSLRAVDEQYF
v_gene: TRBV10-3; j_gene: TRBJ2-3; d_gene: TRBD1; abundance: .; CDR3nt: TGTGCCACCGCTACAGGGGTAGCGAGGACAGATACGCAGTATTTT; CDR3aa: CATATGVARTDTQYF
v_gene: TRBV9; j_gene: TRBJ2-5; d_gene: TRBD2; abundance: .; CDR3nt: TGTGCCAGCAGCGTAGCGGGGGGGAGAGGGGGGACCCAGTACTTC; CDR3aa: CASSVAGGRGGTQYF
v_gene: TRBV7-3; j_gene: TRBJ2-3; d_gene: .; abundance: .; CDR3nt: TGTGCCAGCAGCTTAAGGTCCGGGACTCGATACACAGATACGCAGTATTTT; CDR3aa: CASSLRSGTRYTDTQYF
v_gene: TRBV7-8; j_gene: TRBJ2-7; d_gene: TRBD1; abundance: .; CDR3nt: TGTGCCAGCAGCTTACCGGGACAGGGTCTCTACGAGCAGTACTTC; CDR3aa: CASSLPGQGLYEQYF
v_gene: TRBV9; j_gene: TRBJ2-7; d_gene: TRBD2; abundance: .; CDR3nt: TGTGCCAGCAGCGTAGGGATTGGAAGCGGGAGGGCCGGCGGGGAATCCCAGTACTTC; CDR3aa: CASSVGIGSGRAGGESQYF
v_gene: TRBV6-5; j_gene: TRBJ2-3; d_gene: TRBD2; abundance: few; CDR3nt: TGTGCCAGCAGGGGCCTCGGGGGGACAGATACGCAGTATTTT; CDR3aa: CASRGLGGTDTQYF
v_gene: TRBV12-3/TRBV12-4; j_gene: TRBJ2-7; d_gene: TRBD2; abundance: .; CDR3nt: TGTGCCAGCAGTTTAGATCTAGCGGGAGGGCCTAGGTCCTCCGAGCAGTACTTC; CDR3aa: CASSLDLAGGPRSSEQYF
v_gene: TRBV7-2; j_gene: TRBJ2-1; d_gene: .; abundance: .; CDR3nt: TGTGCCAGCAGCTTCGGAGTGGCGGGGGCCAGCTCCTACAATGAGCAGTTCTTC; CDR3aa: CASSFGVAGASSYNEQFF
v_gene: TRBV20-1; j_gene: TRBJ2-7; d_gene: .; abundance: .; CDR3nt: TGCAGTGCTAGCTGGGCCGCCTACGAGCAGTACTTC; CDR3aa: CSASWAAYEQYF
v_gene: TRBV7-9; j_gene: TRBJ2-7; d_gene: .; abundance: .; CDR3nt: TGTGCCAGCAGCTTAGTTCAGGGGACGGAGCAGTACTTC; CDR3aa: CASSLVQGTEQYF
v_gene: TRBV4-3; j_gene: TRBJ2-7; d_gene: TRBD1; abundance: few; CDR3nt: TGCGCCAGCAGCCACCGGGACAGGGTCCACGAGCAGTACTTC; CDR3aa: CASSHRDRVHEQYF
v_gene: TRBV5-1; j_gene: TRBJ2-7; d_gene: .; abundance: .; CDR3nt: TGCGCCAGCAGCTTGGAACTATTTTACGAGCAGTACTTC; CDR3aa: CASSLELFYEQYF
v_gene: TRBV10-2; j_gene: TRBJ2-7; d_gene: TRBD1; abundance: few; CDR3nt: TGCGCCAGCTCGTCCCGGGACAGGCGACCAACCTACGAGCAGTACTTC; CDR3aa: CASSSRDRRPTYEQYF
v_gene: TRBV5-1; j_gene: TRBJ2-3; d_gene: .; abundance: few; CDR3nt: TGCGCCAGCAGCTTGAGGCAGGATAGCACAGATACGCAGTATTTT; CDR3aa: CASSLRQDSTDTQYF
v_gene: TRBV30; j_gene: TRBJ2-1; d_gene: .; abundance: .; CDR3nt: TGTGCCTGGACTAGAACTTCCTATGAGCAGTTCTTC; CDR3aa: CAWTRTSYEQFF
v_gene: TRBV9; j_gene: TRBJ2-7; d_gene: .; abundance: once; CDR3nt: TGTGCCAGCAGCGTAGAAGCCCTTAGGTACGAGCAGTACTTC; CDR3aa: CASSVEALRYEQYF
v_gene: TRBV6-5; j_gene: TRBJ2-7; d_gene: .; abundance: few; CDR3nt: TGTGCCAGCAGTCGGCTCGGGGACGAGCAGTACTTC; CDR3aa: CASSRLGDEQYF
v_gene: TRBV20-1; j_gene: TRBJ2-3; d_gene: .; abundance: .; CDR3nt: TGCAGTGCTAGAGGGGGGGTAGCGTCCACAGATACGCAGTATTTT; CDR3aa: CSARGGVASTDTQYF
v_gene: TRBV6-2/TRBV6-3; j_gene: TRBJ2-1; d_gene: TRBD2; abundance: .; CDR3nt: TGTGCCAGCAGTCCCCTTAGCGGGAGATTTAATGAGCAGTTCTTC; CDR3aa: CASSPLSGRFNEQFF
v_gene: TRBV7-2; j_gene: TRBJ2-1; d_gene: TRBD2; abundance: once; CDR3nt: TGTGCCAGCAGCTTAGGTGGTAGCGGGAGGCGGTCCTACAATGAGCAGTTCTTC; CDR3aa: CASSLGGSGRRSYNEQFF
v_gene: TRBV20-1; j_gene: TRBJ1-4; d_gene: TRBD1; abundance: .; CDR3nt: TGCAGTGCGACCGACAGGGGGAATGAAAAACTGTTTTTT; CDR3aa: CSATDRGNEKLFF
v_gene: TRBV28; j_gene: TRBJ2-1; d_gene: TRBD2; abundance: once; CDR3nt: TGTGCCAGCAGTTTAATCGGGGGGACTAGCGGGATGCGAGATGAGCAGTTCTTC; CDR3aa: CASSLIGGTSGMRDEQFF
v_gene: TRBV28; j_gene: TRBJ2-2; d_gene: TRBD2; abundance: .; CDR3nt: TGTGCCAGCACCCCCGGGACTAGCGGGTTCGGGGAGCTGTTTTTT; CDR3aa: CASTPGTSGFGELFF
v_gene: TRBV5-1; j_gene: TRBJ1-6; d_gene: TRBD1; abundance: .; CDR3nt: TGCGCCAGCAGCTTGGACGGGACAGGCGGATCACCCCTCCACTTT; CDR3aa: CASSLDGTGGSPLHF
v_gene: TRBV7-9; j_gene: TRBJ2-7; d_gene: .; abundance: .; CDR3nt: TGCGCCAGCAGCCCAACTGGAGGGACTTACCCTACCTACGAGCAGTACTTC; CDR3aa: CASSPTGGTYPTYEQYF
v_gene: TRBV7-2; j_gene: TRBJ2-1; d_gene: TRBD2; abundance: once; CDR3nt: TGTGCCAGCAGCTTAGCGGGAGGGCCGTGGAATGAGCAGTTCTTC; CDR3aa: CASSLAGGPWNEQFF
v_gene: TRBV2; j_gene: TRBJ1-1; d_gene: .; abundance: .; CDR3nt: TGTGCCAGCAGGGTGGTCACTGAAGCTTTCTTT; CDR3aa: CASRVVTEAFF
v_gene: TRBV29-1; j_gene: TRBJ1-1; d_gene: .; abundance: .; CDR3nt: TGCAGCGTTGTGGCCTCGGGGGGGCCGAACACTGAAGCTTTCTTT; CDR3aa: CSVVASGGPNTEAFF
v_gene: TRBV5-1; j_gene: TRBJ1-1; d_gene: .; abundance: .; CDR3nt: TGCGCCAGCAGCTTACTCGGGCTTAGGGACACTGAAGCTTTCTTT; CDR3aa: CASSLLGLRDTEAFF
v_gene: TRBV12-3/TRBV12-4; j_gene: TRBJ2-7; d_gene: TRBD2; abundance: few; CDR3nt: TGTGCCAGCAGTTCTGGGACTAGCGGGATCTACGAGCAGTACTTC; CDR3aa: CASSSGTSGIYEQYF
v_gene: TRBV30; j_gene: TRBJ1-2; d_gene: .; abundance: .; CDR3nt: TGTGCCTGCAGTGGCGGGACCTATGGCTACACCTTC; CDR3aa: CACSGGTYGYTF
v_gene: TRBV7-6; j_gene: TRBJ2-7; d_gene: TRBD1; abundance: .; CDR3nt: TGTGCCAGCAGCTTAGCGGGACAGGGTGCCGAGCAGTACTTC; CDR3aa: CASSLAGQGAEQYF
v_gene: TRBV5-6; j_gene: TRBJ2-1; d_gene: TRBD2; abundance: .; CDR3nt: TGTGCCAGCAGCTGGGGGGGGTCCCACAATGAGCAGTTCTTC; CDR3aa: CASSWGGSHNEQFF
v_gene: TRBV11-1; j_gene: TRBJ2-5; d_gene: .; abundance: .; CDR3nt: TGTGCCAGCAGCTTAGGGGCTAGAAGAGGGGAGACCCAGTACTTC; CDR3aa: CASSLGARRGETQYF
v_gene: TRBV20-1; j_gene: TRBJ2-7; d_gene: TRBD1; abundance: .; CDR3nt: TGCAGTGCTCTGCGGGACAGGGGGACAGGCGAGCAGTACTTC; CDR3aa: CSALRDRGTGEQYF
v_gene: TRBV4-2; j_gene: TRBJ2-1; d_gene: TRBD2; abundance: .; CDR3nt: TGTGCCAGCAGCCAAGCGGGTAGCGGGAGGTACAATGAGCAGTTCTTC; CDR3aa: CASSQAGSGRYNEQFF
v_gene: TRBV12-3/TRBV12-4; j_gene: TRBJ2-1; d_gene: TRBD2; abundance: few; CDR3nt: TGTGCCAGCAGTGTAGCGGGAGAGTCGGGTGAGCAGTTCTTC; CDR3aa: CASSVAGESGEQFF
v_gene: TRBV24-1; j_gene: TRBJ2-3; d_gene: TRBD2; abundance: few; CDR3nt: TGTGCCACCAGTGACCCTACGCGGGAGTTCACAGATACGCAGTATTTT; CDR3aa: CATSDPTREFTDTQYF
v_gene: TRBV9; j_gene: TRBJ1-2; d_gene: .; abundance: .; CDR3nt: TGTGCCAGCAGCGTCAATTCGATTAACTATGGCTACACCTTC; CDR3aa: CASSVNSINYGYTF
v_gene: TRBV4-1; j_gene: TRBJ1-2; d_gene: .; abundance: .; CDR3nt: TGCGCCAGCAGCCAAGATGGGGGGATTCGTGGCTACACCTTC; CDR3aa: CASSQDGGIRGYTF